Following are 31 T cell receptor beta chains from one sample sequenced in a study of HIV-infected patients and healthy controls. Roughly three months, about 14 weeks, into antiretroviral therapy, follow-up blood was collected. The repertoire came from unfractionated whole blood and reflected all unsorted peripheral T cells. cDNA was made from about 480 ng RNA using alpha and beta constant primers. Each of the alpha and beta chains got its own library through chain-specific third strand synthesis with indices. TCRdb re-derived calls from the 5' RACE reads in MiXCR, one entry per CDR3 protein. The sample includes 18,000 or so distinct CDR3 sequences, approximately 9% seen only once; the top ten take 21%. Sequences were derived from blood, sampled during antiretroviral therapy. Receptors originate from an adult with HIV infection.

The V gene is TRBV2, the J gene TRBJ1-1; TRBD1 is a possible D gene (6 bases). CDR1 and CDR2 (germline): SNHLY, FYNNEI. There are 14 residues in the CDR3. Deletions cut 7 bases from V and 0 bases from J, with 12 bases between. The CDR3 bases are TGTGCCAGCATGAACAGGGCCCTGAACACTGAAGCTTTCTTT. Translation: CASMNRALNTEAFF.

This clonotype occurred many times. The V and J genes are TRBV7-3 and TRBJ2-1; D remains unclear. V was trimmed by 0 bases and J by 2 bases, leaving 8 bases between them. The CDR3 spans 15 residues. Per germline, CDR1 SGHTA and CDR2 FQGTGA. CDR3 DNA sequence: TGTGCCAGCAGCTTAACGGGGTACGCCTACAATGAGCAGTTCTTC. Translated: CASSLTGYAYNEQFF.

This clonotype was observed at least ten times. The CDR3 is CSVDGLAGSDTQYF. In DNA form, the CDR3 reads TGCAGCGTTGACGGACTAGCGGGGTCAGATACGCAGTATTTT. The chain recombines TRBV29-1 with TRBJ2-3; TRBD2 matches 12 bases. Trimming at V came to 3 bases and at J to 4 bases, leaving 2 bases not matched to a gene. Germline V lookup: CDR1 SQVTM, CDR2 ANQGSEA. The CDR3 is 14 residues long.

V is TRBV12-3 or TRBV12-4 and J is TRBJ1-1; D perhaps matches TRBD1 (6 bases). The germline V and J ends were trimmed by 4 bases and 7 bases, with 10 bases remaining between them. The CDR3 runs 12 residues. The chain's CDR3 is CASSSRQVEAFF. The CDR3 DNA is TGTGCCAGCAGTTCCCGACAGGTTGAAGCTTTCTTT.

This clonotype was picked up a small number of times. The J gene is TRBJ1-1, the V gene TRBV29-1; maybe TRBD1 (6 bases). V was trimmed by 4 bases and J by 1 base, leaving 7 bases between them. Germline CDR1 and CDR2: SQVTM and ANQGSEA. CDR3 length equals 12 residues. This CDR3 reads CSVVDRNTEAFF. The CDR3 bases are TGCAGCGTTGTGGACAGGAACACTGAAGCTTTCTTT.

This clonotype has at least ten counts. The genes are TRBV27 and TRBJ2-2; D is unclear. The CDR3 sequence is 11 residues long. Trimming left V 7 bases short and J 6 bases short, with 6 bases between. Germline V gives CDR1 MNHEY, CDR2 SMNVEV (reference sequence). In DNA, the CDR3 is TGTGCCAGCACTTCCCCCGGGGAGCTGTTTTTT. This codes for CASTSPGELFF.

About this clonotype itself: This may be a read error: a much more frequent sequence differs by one nucleotide. The CDR3 end shows no conserved phenylalanine or tryptophan, and so a read error is likely. V usage is TRBV28 and J usage is TRBJ1-1; the match to TRBD1 covers 9 bases. Germline CDR1 is MDHEN and CDR2 is SYDVKM. The CDR3 runs 13 residues. V dropped 5 bases and J dropped 4; count of bases not matched to a gene: 2. Here the CDR3 DNA reads TGTGCCAGCAGTCTGACAGGGGGCACTGAAGCTTTCCTT. Translating gives CASSLTGGTEAFL.

This clonotype was seen repeatedly, ten times or more. The chain uses TRBV6-2 or TRBV6-3 and TRBJ2-1; D remains unclear. The CDR3 runs to 12 residues. Germline V CDR1 and CDR2: MNHEY, SVGEGT. Deletions cut 6 bases from V and 4 bases from J, with 7 bases between. The chain's CDR3 is CASRPDYNEQFF. CDR3 coding DNA: TGTGCCAGCAGACCTGATTACAATGAGCAGTTCTTC.

This clonotype has a count of ten or more. J is TRBJ2-2 and V is TRBV5-6; 8 positions agree with TRBD1. Germline loops: CDR1 SGHDT, CDR2 YYEEEE. Germline trimming cut 5 bases from V and 7 bases from J; bases unmatched to any gene: 10. CDR3 size: 15 residues. The CDR3 DNA reads as TGTGCCAGCAGACTCGGACAGGGTGGGGTCGGGGAGCTGTTTTTT. Protein sequence: CASRLGQGGVGELFF.

Ten or more counts support this clonotype. The V and J genes are TRBV12-3 or TRBV12-4 and TRBJ2-1; no reliable D call. The CDR3 contains 13 residues. V was clipped by 4 bases and J by 0 bases, with 4 bases between them. The CDR3 is CASSSSSYNEQFF. CDR3 nucleotide sequence: TGTGCCAGCAGTTCAAGCTCCTACAATGAGCAGTTCTTC.

This clonotype was recorded at least ten times. V usage is TRBV7-9 and J usage is TRBJ1-2; 8 bases fit TRBD1. Germline-derived CDR1 and CDR2 are SEHNR and FQNEAQ (reference sequence). The CDR3 loop spans 16 amino acids. Trimming at V came to 1 base and at J to 0 bases, leaving 4 bases not matched to a gene. DNA for the CDR3: TGTGCCAGCAGCTTAGGTGGACAGGGTGCTAACTATGGCTACACCTTC. Its protein product is CASSLGGQGANYGYTF. Full variable domain (rest looked up from reference TRBV7-9 and TRBJ1-2): DTGVSQNPRHKITKRGQNVTFRCDPISEHNRLYWYRQTLGQGPEFLTYFQNEAQLEKSRLLSDRFSAERPKGSFSTLEIQRTEQGDSAMYLCASSLGGQGANYGYTFGSGTRLTVV.

This clonotype was seen repeatedly, ten times or more. This chain links TRBV13 with TRBJ2-5, with TRBD1 as a possible D gene (5 bases). The CDR3 has 15 residues. V was cut by 2 bases and J by 1 base, with 11 bases left in between. Germline values: CDR1 PRHDT, CDR2 FYEKMQ (reference sequence). The CDR3 region has the DNA TGTGCCAGCAGCTTAAGTGGGGCTTCCCAAGAGACCCAGTACTTC. It is translated as CASSLSGASQETQYF.

There are a few counts of this clonotype. The chain uses TRBV3-1 and TRBJ2-1; TRBD1 matches at 8 bases. The CDR3 runs 16 residues. Germline CDR1 reads LGHDT; CDR2 reads YNNKEL (reference sequence). V was clipped by 4 bases and J by 6 bases; unmatched bases: 11. The DNA for the CDR3 is TGTGCCAGCAGCCTCAACCGAGGACAGGGACCCAATGAGCAGTTCTTC. Protein product: CASSLNRGQGPNEQFF.

In this sample, this clonotype turned up a few times. The chain uses TRBV29-1 and TRBJ2-7; tentatively, D is TRBD1 or TRBD2 (5 bases each). Germline-derived CDR1 and CDR2 are SQVTM and ANQGSEA. CDR3 length: 13 amino acids. V was shortened by 7 bases and J by 3 bases, with 16 bases between the two germline ends. The CDR3 sequence: CSGVVGDGYEQYF. CDR3 nucleotide sequence: TGCAGCGGAGTCGTCGGGGACGGCTACGAGCAGTACTTC.

This clonotype was recorded many times. The genes are TRBV6-1 and TRBJ1-5, with 7 positions matching TRBD1. Germline V gene lookup returns CDR1 MNHNS and CDR2 SASEGT. This CDR3 has 15 residues. V trimming: 10 bases; J trimming: 4 bases; junction bases outside the gene matches: 13. CDR3 region: CAIKGQFIGNQPQHF. The CDR3 bases are TGTGCCATCAAGGGACAGTTCATTGGAAATCAGCCCCAGCATTTT.

V usage is TRBV6-5 and J usage is TRBJ2-1; 8 nucleotides match TRBD2. The CDR3 loop spans 17 amino acids. V was clipped by 2 bases and J by 3 bases; unmatched bases: 9. Per the germline V gene, CDR1 is MNHEY and CDR2 is SVGAGI. This CDR3 is CASSYAFSSGGYNEQFF. The CDR3, as DNA: TGTGCCAGCAGTTACGCCTTTTCGAGCGGGGGCTACAATGAGCAGTTCTTC.

The chain links TRBV5-1 to TRBJ2-5; possibly TRBD1 for D (6 bases). V was shortened by 4 bases and J by 3 bases, with 16 bases between the two germline ends. The CDR3 length is 15 residues. The germline V gene encodes CDR1 SGHRS and CDR2 YFSETQ. CDR3 DNA sequence: TGCGCCAGCAGCCTGATAGGGACAAAGGAAGAGACCCAGTACTTC. Its protein is CASSLIGTKEETQYF.

In this sample, this clonotype turned up many times. V is TRBV19 and J is TRBJ2-2, with D unclear. The ends were cut back, 7 bases at V and 5 bases at J, with 5 bases in the middle. CDR3 size: 11 residues. The V gene's germline CDR1 is LNHDA and CDR2 SQIVND (reference sequence). CDR3 DNA: TGTGCCAGTACCATTACCGGGGAGCTGTTTTTT. Its translation is CASTITGELFF.

This clonotype was found many times. The rearrangement uses TRBV10-3 and TRBJ2-2, with 13 positions matching TRBD2. The germline CDR1 and CDR2 sequences are ENHRY and SYGVKD. J lost 6 bases, V lost 3 bases, and 4 bases had no gene match. The CDR3 is made up of 16 amino acids. CDR3 sequence (DNA): TGTGCCATCAGTGAAGGGACTAGCGGGGTTGCCGGGGAGCTGTTTTTT. Protein: CAISEGTSGVAGELFF.

About this clonotype: A much larger clone is a single base away; this may be a read error. V is TRBV12-3 or TRBV12-4 and J is TRBJ2-3; D not resolved. This CDR3 has 12 amino acids. The CDR3 coding sequence is TGTGCCGGCAGTTTAGCTCCAGATACGCAGTATTTT. Translation: CAGSLAPDTQYF.

This clonotype was observed many times. The DNA for the CDR3 is TGTGCCAGCAGCTTAGTTGGGGGAGGGCGAGAGACCCAGTACTTC. Translating gives CASSLVGGGRETQYF. The J gene is TRBJ2-5, the V gene TRBV7-2; the match to TRBD2 covers 7 bases. This CDR3 has 15 amino acids. V lost 1 base and J lost 4; bases outside the gene matches: 6. CDR1 and CDR2 (germline): SGHTA, FQGNSA.

The CDR3 DNA reads TGTGCCAGCAGTTGGACAGGGGGAATGAGCTCCTACGAGCAGTACTTC. Amino acids: CASSWTGGMSSYEQYF. J is TRBJ2-7 and V is TRBV12-3 or TRBV12-4; 10 bases agree with TRBD1. This CDR3 comprises 16 residues. Losses at the gene ends were 4 bases for V and 0 bases for J; bases not matched to a gene: 6.

The gene calls are TRBV7-2 and TRBJ2-6; TRBD1 might be the D (6 bases). The CDR3 is 16 amino acids. V was pared by 5 bases and J by 1 base, with 12 bases between. Germline V gene sequence: CDR1 SGHTA, CDR2 FQGNSA. Here the CDR3 DNA reads TGTGCCAGCAGCCGGCGCACAGGGTCTGGGGCCAACGTCCTGACTTTC. It specifies CASSRRTGSGANVLTF.

Many counts were recorded for this clonotype. The chain couples TRBV5-5 to TRBJ1-4, with D possibly matching TRBD1 (6 bases). The V gene's germline CDR1 is SGHKS and CDR2 YYEKEE (reference sequence). This CDR3 is 16 amino acids long. Trimming cost V 3 bases and J 8 bases, with 20 bases left between them. The CDR3 sequence: CASSSMLGGAREKLFF. The CDR3 DNA follows: TGTGCCAGCAGCTCCATGCTAGGGGGAGCGAGGGAAAAACTGTTTTTT.

This clonotype was recorded many times. The chain has TRBV19 and TRBJ1-1, with D hard to call. Germline V gives CDR1 LNHDA, CDR2 SQIVND (reference sequence). The CDR3 covers 14 residues. Trimming removed 3 bases from V and 0 bases from J, with 8 bases in between. The CDR3 nucleotides read TGTGCCAGTAGTATCGATAGAATGAACACTGAAGCTTTCTTT. This sequence encodes CASSIDRMNTEAFF. The complete variable domain, with remaining parts taken from reference TRBV19 and TRBJ1-1, reads DGGITQSPKYLFRKEGQNVTLSCEQNLNHDAMYWYRQDPGQGLRLIYYSQIVNDFQKGDIAEGYSVSREKKESFPLTVTSAQKNPTAFYLCASSIDRMNTEAFFGQGTRLTVV.

As regards this clonotype: A much larger clone lies one base from this, so it may be a read error. The chain employs TRBV19 and TRBJ2-1; D perhaps matches TRBD2 (6 bases). V shed 9 bases and J shed 8 bases, with 14 bases lying between them. Per the germline V gene, CDR1 is LNHDA and CDR2 is SQIVND (reference sequence). The CDR3 is 12 amino acids. CDR3 protein: CASRLAYDEQFF. The CDR3 coding sequence is TGTGCCAGCCGTCTAGCGTATGATGAGCAGTTCTTC. Filled out from reference TRBV19 and TRBJ2-1, the complete variable domain reads DGGITQSPKYLFRKEGQNVTLSCEQNLNHDAMYWYRQDPGQGLRLIYYSQIVNDFQKGDIAEGYSVSREKKESFPLTVTSAQKNPTAFYLCASRLAYDEQFFGPGTRLTVL.

This clonotype was found many times. The rearrangement joins TRBV5-1 to TRBJ2-7; D ambiguous. V gave up 5 bases and J gave up 1 base, with 4 bases separating them. CDR3 length: 11 amino acids. Germline lookup yields CDR1 SGHRS and CDR2 YFSETQ. The CDR3 here is CASRDSYEQYF. In DNA, the CDR3 is TGCGCCAGCAGAGATTCCTACGAGCAGTACTTC.

This clonotype is deemed medium-sized. The chain links TRBV9 to TRBJ2-5; D gene ambiguous. CDR3 size: 14 residues. The germline CDR1 and CDR2 sequences are SGDLS and YYNGEE. Trimming pared 0 bases from V and 5 bases from J, leaving 11 bases between. The CDR3 nucleotides read TGTGCCAGCAGCGTAGTGGGTTTTGGTGAGACCCAGTACTTC. The encoded protein is CASSVVGFGETQYF.

This clonotype was picked up many times. The rearrangement links TRBV20-1 to TRBJ1-2; tentative D call: TRBD1 (6 bases). CDR3 length equals 15 residues. The V gene's germline CDR1 is DFQATT and CDR2 SNEGSKA (reference sequence). V dropped 5 bases and J dropped 1 base, with 17 bases sitting between them. The CDR3 protein is CSAFEGGIFNYGYTF. CDR3 in DNA: TGCAGTGCTTTTGAAGGGGGAATTTTTAACTATGGCTACACCTTC.

This clonotype was observed many times. The CDR3 region is CASSQQGGTEAFF. The DNA for the CDR3 is TGTGCCAGCAGTCAACAGGGGGGCACTGAAGCTTTCTTT. This chain connects TRBV27 to TRBJ1-1, with 8 bases matching TRBD1. J lost 4 bases, V lost 5 bases, and 3 bases had no gene match. The germline V gene has CDR1 MNHEY and CDR2 SMNVEV (reference sequence). This CDR3 has 13 residues.

This clonotype was seen at least ten times. The chain carries TRBV4-1 and TRBJ1-3; D may be TRBD1 (6 bases). V was pared by 0 bases and J by 1 base, with 10 bases between. There are 16 residues in the CDR3. Germline CDR1 is MGHRA and CDR2 is YSYEKL. CDR3 residues: CASSQEARGSGNTIYF. As DNA, the CDR3 is TGCGCCAGCAGCCAAGAGGCCAGGGGTTCTGGAAACACCATATATTTT.